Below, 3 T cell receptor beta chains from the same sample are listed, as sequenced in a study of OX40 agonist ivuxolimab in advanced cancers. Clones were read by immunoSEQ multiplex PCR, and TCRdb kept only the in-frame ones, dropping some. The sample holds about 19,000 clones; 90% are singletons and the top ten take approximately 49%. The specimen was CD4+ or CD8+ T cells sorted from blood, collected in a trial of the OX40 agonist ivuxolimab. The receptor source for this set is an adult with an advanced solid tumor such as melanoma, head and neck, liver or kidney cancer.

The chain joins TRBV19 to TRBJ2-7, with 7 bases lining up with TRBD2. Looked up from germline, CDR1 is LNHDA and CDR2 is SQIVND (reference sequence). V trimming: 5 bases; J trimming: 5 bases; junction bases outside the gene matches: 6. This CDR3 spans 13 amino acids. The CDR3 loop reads CASSLAGAHEQYF. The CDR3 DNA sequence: TGTGCCAGTAGTTTGGCGGGAGCCCACGAGCAGTACTTC.

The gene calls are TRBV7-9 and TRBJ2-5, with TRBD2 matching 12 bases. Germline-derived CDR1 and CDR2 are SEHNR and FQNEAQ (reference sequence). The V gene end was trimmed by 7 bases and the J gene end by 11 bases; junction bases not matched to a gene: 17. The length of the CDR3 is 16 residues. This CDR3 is CASNYRLAGEPLEQYF. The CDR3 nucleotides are TGTGCCAGCAACTACAGACTAGCGGGAGAACCTTTGGAGCAGTACTTC.

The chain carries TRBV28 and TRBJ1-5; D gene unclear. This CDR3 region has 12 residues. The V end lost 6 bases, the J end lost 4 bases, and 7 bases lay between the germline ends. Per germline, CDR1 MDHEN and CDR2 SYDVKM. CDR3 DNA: TGTGCCAGCAGCCCCCGGAATCAGCCCCAGCATTTT. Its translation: CASSPRNQPQHF. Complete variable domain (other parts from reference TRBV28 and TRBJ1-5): DVKVTQSSRYLVKRTGEKVFLECVQDMDHENMFWYRQDPGLGLRLIYFSYDVKMKEKGDIPEGYSVSREKKERFSLILESASTNQTSMYLCASSPRNQPQHFGDGTRLSIL.